A selection of T cell receptor beta chains follows, all from one sample in a study of shared clonotypes between healthy human individuals. TCRdb's copy holds only in-frame clones and misses some; the assay was immunoSEQ multiplex PCR. Here the sample spans under 1 million clones, over 90% being singletons. Sample: naive CD8+ T cells sorted from blood. These receptors all come from a man between 25 and 39 years old in good health. CDR3s include the opening cysteine and the closing phenylalanine or tryptophan. D genes are given only for firm matches. The listing skips clone size in some rows; elsewhere it reads once, few, many or a size class.

13	NA	TRBJ2-7	TRBV7-9	TRBD2	TGTGCCAGCAGCTCCGGGAGGACCTACGAGCAGTACTTC	CASSSGRTYEQYF
13	NA	TRBJ2-7	TRBV2	NA	TGTGCCAGCAGGGGCCAGGGTTTATACGAGCAGTACTTC	CASRGQGLYEQYF
15	NA	TRBJ1-1	TRBV28	NA	TGTGCCAGCAGAGTTCCAGGGTACATCAACACTGAAGCTTTCTTT	CASRVPGYINTEAFF
14	NA	TRBJ2-7	TRBV27	NA	TGTGCCAGCAGTCCCGGGATTGGGGGTTACGAGCAGTACTTC	CASSPGIGGYEQYF
18	NA	TRBJ2-5	TRBV5-6	NA	TGTGCCAGCAGTCGTGGCTCGGGCGGGTATAACAAACAAGAGACCCAGTACTTC	CASSRGSGGYNKQETQYF
14	NA	TRBJ1-4	TRBV2	NA	TGTGCCAGCAGTGATGGCAGGGGAGGAGAAAAACTGTTTTTT	CASSDGRGGEKLFF
17	NA	TRBJ2-7	TRBV7-9	TRBD1	TGTGCCAGCAGCCCGGGTACGGGGGACAGGAGCTCCTACGAGCAGTACTTC	CASSPGTGDRSSYEQYF
13	few	TRBJ2-1	TRBV7-8	NA	TGTGCCAGCAGCTTAAGGGCCTACAATGAGCAGTTCTTC	CASSLRAYNEQFF
12	NA	TRBJ2-7	TRBV5-6	NA	TGTGCCAGCAGCTTAAGCACCTACGAGCAGTACTTC	CASSLSTYEQYF
14	NA	TRBJ2-7	TRBV5-1	TRBD2	TGCGCCAGCAGCCCCGGGGGGGACTCCTACGAGCAGTACTTC	CASSPGGDSYEQYF
14	NA	TRBJ2-7	TRBV27	TRBD1	TGTGCCAGCAGTTTAACTGGACAGGGGTACGAGCAGTACTTC	CASSLTGQGYEQYF
11	NA	TRBJ1-4	TRBV7-9	NA	TGTGCCAGCAGCGGACCTGAAAAACTGTTTTTT	CASSGPEKLFF
14	NA	TRBJ2-7	TRBV4-1	NA	TGCGCCAGCAGGACTATTGGGGGACCTTACGAGCAGTACTTC	CASRTIGGPYEQYF
14	NA	TRBJ2-7	TRBV5-1	NA	TGCGCCAGCAGCAATGAGTACTCCACCTACGAGCAGTACTTC	CASSNEYSTYEQYF
13	NA	TRBJ2-5	TRBV12-5	TRBD2	TGTGCTAGTGGTTTGGACGCGGGGGGGACCCAGTACTTC	CASGLDAGGTQYF
14	NA	TRBJ2-4	TRBV10-3	NA	TGTGCCATCAGTGAGTCTGGGGACAAAAACATTCAGTACTTC	CAISESGDKNIQYF
14	NA	TRBJ1-2	TRBV28	NA	TGTGCCAGCAGTTCAGCAGGGCAGGGGTATGGCTACACCTTC	CASSSAGQGYGYTF
12	NA	TRBJ2-5	TRBV28	NA	TGTGCCAGCGAACAGGGTAGAGAGACCCAGTACTTC	CASEQGRETQYF
16	NA	TRBJ2-1	TRBV6-1	TRBD2	TGTGCCAGCAGTGCAAAATTAGCGGGATCCGACAATGAGCAGTTCTTC	CASSAKLAGSDNEQFF
15	NA	TRBJ1-2	TRBV4-3	NA	TGCGCCAGCAGCCCGGACGGGGTGGGCTCGAATGGCTACACCTTC	CASSPDGVGSNGYTF
13	NA	TRBJ2-7	TRBV5-4	TRBD1	TGTGCCAGCAGCCCCTGGGGACAGGAGGTGCAGTACTTC	CASSPWGQEVQYF
15	few	TRBJ2-7	TRBV27	TRBD1	TGTGCCAGCAGCACAGCCGGGACAGGGATCTACGAGCAGTACTTC	CASSTAGTGIYEQYF
15	NA	TRBJ1-4	TRBV7-6	NA	TGTGCCAGCAGCTCTGAAACAGGGTTATATGAAAAACTGTTTTTT	CASSSETGLYEKLFF
12	NA	TRBJ2-3	TRBV5-6	NA	TGTGCCAGCAGCCAGTCACCAGATACGCAGTATTTT	CASSQSPDTQYF
16	NA	TRBJ2-5	TRBV7-6	NA	TGTGCCAGCAGCTCCACAGCGGAGACGTACCAAGAGACCCAGTACTTC	CASSSTAETYQETQYF
16	NA	TRBJ2-7	TRBV7-2	NA	TGTGCCAGCAGCTTCGGAGGGGGGACAGAAACCTACGAGCAGTACTTC	CASSFGGGTETYEQYF
13	NA	TRBJ1-4	TRBV27	TRBD1	TGTGCCAGCAGTTCGGACAGGGGGTTACAACTGTTTTTT	CASSSDRGLQLFF
17	once	TRBJ2-7	TRBV7-8	NA	TGTGCCAGCAGCTTGGGGATGGAACAGGGTTTTCCCTACGAGCAGTACTTC	CASSLGMEQGFPYEQYF
16	NA	TRBJ2-3	TRBV9	TRBD1	TGTGCCAGCAGCGTGGACACAGGGGGTAGCACAGATACGCAGTATTTT	CASSVDTGGSTDTQYF
12	NA	TRBJ2-1	TRBV30	TRBD1	TGTGCCCTGACAGGGAACCACAATGAGCAGTTCTTC	CALTGNHNEQFF
14	few	TRBJ2-3	TRBV10-1	TRBD1	TGCGCCAGCAGTGAAGGGGGCTCCACAGATACGCAGTATTTT	CASSEGGSTDTQYF
16	once	TRBJ2-3	TRBV30	TRBD1	TGTGCCTGTGCGGACCAGGGGGCAAATTTCACAGATACGCAGTATTTT	CACADQGANFTDTQYF
12	once	TRBJ1-2	TRBV29-1	NA	TGCAGCGTTGAGGGGTTTAACTATGGCTACACCTTC	CSVEGFNYGYTF
15	once	TRBJ2-3	TRBV6-6	NA	TGTGCCAGCAGCCCGATCCCGGACCCCACAGATACGCAGTATTTT	CASSPIPDPTDTQYF
14	NA	TRBJ2-3	TRBV5-1	NA	TGCGCCAGCAGCTCCGCATCTACCACAGATACGCAGTATTTT	CASSSASTTDTQYF
16	NA	TRBJ2-3	TRBV28	NA	TGTGCCAGCAGTTTAGGAGGTTCAATTTACACAGATACGCAGTATTTT	CASSLGGSIYTDTQYF
14	NA	TRBJ2-2	TRBV27	NA	TGTGCCAGCACTTCCTCTCGGGAGTCCGGGGAGCTGTTTTTT	CASTSSRESGELFF
13	NA	TRBJ2-7	TRBV27	NA	TGTGCCAGCAGTTTAAGACGTACCTACGAGCAGTACTTC	CASSLRRTYEQYF
12	NA	TRBJ2-1	TRBV6-5	NA	TGTGCCAGCAGTTACCCTGGCAATGAGCAGTTCTTC	CASSYPGNEQFF
13	NA	TRBJ2-1	TRBV11-2	NA	TGTGCCAGCAGGCCGGACAGTTACAATGAGCAGTTCTTC	CASRPDSYNEQFF
14	NA	TRBJ2-7	TRBV28	TRBD2	TGTGCCAGCAGCCTAGGACTAGCGCCCTACGAGCAGTACTTC	CASSLGLAPYEQYF
15	NA	TRBJ2-7	TRBV5-1	TRBD1	TGCGCCAGCAGCTTGAATCGGGACAGGGCCTACGAGCAGTACTTC	CASSLNRDRAYEQYF
15	NA	TRBJ2-7	TRBV5-6	TRBD1	TGTGCCAGCAGCCGCCCGGCGACAGGGATCTACGAGCAGTACTTC	CASSRPATGIYEQYF
17	NA	TRBJ2-1	TRBV29-1	TRBD2	TGCAGCGTTGAGGGACTAGCGGGAGAGGCTCTGTACAATGAGCAGTTCTTC	CSVEGLAGEALYNEQFF
12	NA	TRBJ2-7	TRBV7-9	NA	TGTGCCAGCAGCTTAGCGCGCTCCGAGCAGTACTTC	CASSLARSEQYF
11	NA	TRBJ2-5	TRBV5-6	NA	TGTGCCAGCAGCTTGGAACGGGCCCAGTACTTC	CASSLERAQYF
13	NA	TRBJ2-7	TRBV11-2	NA	TGTGCCAGCAGCTTAGAGATGGTCTACGAGCAGTACTTC	CASSLEMVYEQYF
12	NA	TRBJ1-1	TRBV5-1	NA	TGCGCCAGCAGCTTCCGGGGAACTGAAGCTTTCTTT	CASSFRGTEAFF
11	NA	TRBJ2-3	TRBV27	NA	TGTGCCAGCAGTTCCCTGGATACGCAGTATTTT	CASSSLDTQYF
15	NA	TRBJ2-7	TRBV4-3	NA	TGCGCCAGCAGCCACGCCCGGGACGGCGGTTACGAGCAGTACTTC	CASSHARDGGYEQYF
13	NA	TRBJ2-7	TRBV28	TRBD1	TGTGCCAGCAGTTTAGGGACAGGGCGCGAGCAGTACTTC	CASSLGTGREQYF
14	NA	TRBJ1-4	TRBV6-5	NA	TGTGCCAGCAGTTACGGGACAACTAATGAAAAACTGTTTTTT	CASSYGTTNEKLFF
15	NA	TRBJ1-1	TRBV7-9	NA	TGTGCCAGCAGCCCTGGACGGGAAATGAACACTGAAGCTTTCTTT	CASSPGREMNTEAFF
15	NA	TRBJ2-1	TRBV29-1	NA	TGCAGCGTTGAAGCCTACCCGTCGAGCTACAATGAGCAGTTCTTC	CSVEAYPSSYNEQFF
14	NA	TRBJ2-7	TRBV11-2	TRBD1	TGTGCCAGCAGCTCACGGGACAGGTTTGGCGAGCAGTACTTC	CASSSRDRFGEQYF